The table lists the clone carrying this TCR beta chain with many counts. Antigen unknown. TCRdb independently ran MiXCR on the 5' RACE reads; one entry per CDR3 protein. The sample records some 300,000 distinct CDR3 sequences, about 10% being singletons. The data were taken from a study of T cells after yellow fever vaccination. The study's findings and limits: Re-detected after boosting: most primary clones, 96% of CD4 and about 89% of CD8. It was a weaker secondary response, yet one that peaked faster, at day 5 versus 15. There was a possibility that FACS-sorted repertoires contained abundant clonotypes contaminating from the bulk population.

The CDR3 loop spans 15 amino acids. With V trimmed by 4 bases and J by 5 bases, 11 bases remained unmatched. Germline V gene lookup returns CDR1 SGHRS and CDR2 YFSETQ. This clonotype was obtained from a young man who received the YFV17D yellow fever vaccine. This chain connects TRBV5-1 to TRBJ1-2; 7 bases match TRBD1. Specimen: CD4+ T cells sorted from PBMCs, collected 45 days after the yellow fever booster vaccination. The CDR3, as DNA: TGCGCCAGCAGCGATTCCCCGGGACAGACATATGGCTACACCTTC. Amino acid sequence: CASSDSPGQTYGYTF.